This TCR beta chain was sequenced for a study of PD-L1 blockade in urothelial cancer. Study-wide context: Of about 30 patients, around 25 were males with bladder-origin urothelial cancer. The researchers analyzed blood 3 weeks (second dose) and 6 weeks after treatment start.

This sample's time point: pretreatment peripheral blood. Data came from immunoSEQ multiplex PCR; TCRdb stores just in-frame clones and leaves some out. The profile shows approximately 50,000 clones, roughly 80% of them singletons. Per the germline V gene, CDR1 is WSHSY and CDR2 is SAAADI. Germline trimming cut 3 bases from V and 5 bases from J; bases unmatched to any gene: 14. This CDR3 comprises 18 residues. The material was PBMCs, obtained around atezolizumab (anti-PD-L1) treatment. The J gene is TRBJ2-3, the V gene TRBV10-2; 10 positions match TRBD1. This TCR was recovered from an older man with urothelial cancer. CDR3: CASSDSFSGTGDGDTQYF. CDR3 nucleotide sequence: TGCGCCAGCAGTGATTCCTTTTCCGGGACAGGGGATGGAGATACGCAGTATTTT.